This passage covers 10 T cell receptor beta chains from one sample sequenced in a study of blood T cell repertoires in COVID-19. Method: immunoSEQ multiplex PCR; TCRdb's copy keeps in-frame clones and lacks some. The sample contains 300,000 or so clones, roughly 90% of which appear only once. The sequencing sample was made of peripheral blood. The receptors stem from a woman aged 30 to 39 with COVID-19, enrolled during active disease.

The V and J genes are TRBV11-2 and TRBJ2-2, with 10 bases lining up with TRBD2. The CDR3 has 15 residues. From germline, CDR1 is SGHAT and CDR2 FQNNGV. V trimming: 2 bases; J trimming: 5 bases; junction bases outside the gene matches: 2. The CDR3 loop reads CASSLSGRGTGELFF. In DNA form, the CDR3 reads TGTGCCAGCAGCTTAAGCGGGAGGGGGACCGGGGAGCTGTTTTTT.

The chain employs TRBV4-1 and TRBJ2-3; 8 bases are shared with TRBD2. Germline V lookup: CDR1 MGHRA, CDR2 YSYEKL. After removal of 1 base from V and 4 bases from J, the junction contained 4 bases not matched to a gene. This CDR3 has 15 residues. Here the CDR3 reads CASSQVSGSSDTQYF. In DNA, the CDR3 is TGCGCCAGCAGCCAAGTCAGCGGGAGCTCAGATACGCAGTATTTT.

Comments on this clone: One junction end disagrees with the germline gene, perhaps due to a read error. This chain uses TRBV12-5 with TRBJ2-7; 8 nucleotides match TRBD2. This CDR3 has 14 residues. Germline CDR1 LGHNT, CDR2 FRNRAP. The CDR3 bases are TGTGCTAGTGGTCCTCGAGCGGGAGTGGTCGAGCAGTACTTT. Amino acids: CASGPRAGVVEQYF.

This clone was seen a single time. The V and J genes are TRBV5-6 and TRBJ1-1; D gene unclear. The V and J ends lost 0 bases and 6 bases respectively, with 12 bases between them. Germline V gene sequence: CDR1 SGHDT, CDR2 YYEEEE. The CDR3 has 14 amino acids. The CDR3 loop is CASSLGQAPPEAFF. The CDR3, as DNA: TGTGCCAGCAGCTTGGGCCAGGCCCCCCCTGAAGCTTTCTTT.

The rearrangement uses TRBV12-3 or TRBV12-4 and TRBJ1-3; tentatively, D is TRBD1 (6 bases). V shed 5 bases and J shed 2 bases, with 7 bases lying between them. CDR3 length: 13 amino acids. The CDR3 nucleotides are TGTGCCAGCAGTCCAGGGGCTGGAAACACCATATATTTT. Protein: CASSPGAGNTIYF.

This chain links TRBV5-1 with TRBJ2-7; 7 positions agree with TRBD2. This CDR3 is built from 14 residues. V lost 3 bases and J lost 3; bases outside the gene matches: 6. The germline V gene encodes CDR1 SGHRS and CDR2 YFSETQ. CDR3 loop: CASSWVAGLYEQYF. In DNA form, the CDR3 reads TGCGCCAGCAGCTGGGTAGCGGGCCTCTACGAGCAGTACTTC.

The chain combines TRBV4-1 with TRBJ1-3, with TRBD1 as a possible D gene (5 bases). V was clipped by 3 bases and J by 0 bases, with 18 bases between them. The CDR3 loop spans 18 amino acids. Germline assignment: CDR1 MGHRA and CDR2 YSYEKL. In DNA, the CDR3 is TGCGCCAGCAGCCAGCTACACAACCCAGGGCACTCTGGAAACACCATATATTTT. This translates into CASSQLHNPGHSGNTIYF.

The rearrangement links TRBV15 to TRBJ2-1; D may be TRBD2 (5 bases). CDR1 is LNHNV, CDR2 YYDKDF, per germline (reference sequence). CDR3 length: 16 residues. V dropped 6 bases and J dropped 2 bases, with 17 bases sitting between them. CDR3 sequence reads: CATSRPASGTYNEQFF. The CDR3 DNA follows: TGTGCCACCAGTAGACCAGCTTCGGGAACCTACAATGAGCAGTTCTTC.

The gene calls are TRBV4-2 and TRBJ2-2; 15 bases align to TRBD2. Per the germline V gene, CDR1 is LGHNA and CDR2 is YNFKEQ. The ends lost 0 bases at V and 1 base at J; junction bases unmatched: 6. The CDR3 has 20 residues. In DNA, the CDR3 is TGTGCCAGCAGCCAAGAAGGGACTAGCGGGAGGAGTGGGAACACCGGGGAGCTGTTTTTT. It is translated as CASSQEGTSGRSGNTGELFF.

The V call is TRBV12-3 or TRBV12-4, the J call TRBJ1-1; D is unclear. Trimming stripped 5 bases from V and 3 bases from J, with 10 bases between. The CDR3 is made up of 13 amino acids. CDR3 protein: CASSVGSDTEAFF. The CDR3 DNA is TGTGCCAGCAGTGTTGGCTCTGACACTGAAGCTTTCTTT.